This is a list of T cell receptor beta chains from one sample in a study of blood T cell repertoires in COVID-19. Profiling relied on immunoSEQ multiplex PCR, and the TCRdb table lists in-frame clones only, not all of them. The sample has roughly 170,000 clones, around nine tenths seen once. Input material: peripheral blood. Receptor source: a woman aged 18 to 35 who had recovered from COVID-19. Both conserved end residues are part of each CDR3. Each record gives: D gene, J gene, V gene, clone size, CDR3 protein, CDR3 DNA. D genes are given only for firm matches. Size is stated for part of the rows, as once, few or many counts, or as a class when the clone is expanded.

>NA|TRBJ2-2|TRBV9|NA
CASRGQGGTGELFF
TGTGCCAGCAGAGGGCAGGGAGGCACCGGGGAGCTGTTTTTT
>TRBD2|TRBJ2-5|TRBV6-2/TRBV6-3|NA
CASSYAGGGFLETQYF
TGTGCCAGCAGTTACGCGGGGGGAGGATTTCTAGAGACCCAGTACTTC
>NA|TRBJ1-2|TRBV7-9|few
CASTDKANYGYTF
TGTGCCAGCACGGACAAGGCTAACTATGGCTACACCTTC
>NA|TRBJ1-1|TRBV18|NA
CASSRLPSPGAFF
TGTGCCAGCTCACGATTACCATCCCCCGGAGCTTTCTTT
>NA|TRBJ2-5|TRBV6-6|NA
CASSGLFQETQYF
TGTGCCAGCAGTGGGCTCTTCCAAGAGACCCAGTACTTC
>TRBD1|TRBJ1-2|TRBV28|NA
CASSLNRGIVDTF
TGTGCCAGCAGTTTAAACAGGGGGATCGTAGACACCTTC
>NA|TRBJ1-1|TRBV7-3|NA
CASSLTATNTEAFF
TGTGCCAGCAGCTTAACGGCCACAAACACTGAAGCTTTCTTT
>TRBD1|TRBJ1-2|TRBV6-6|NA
CASTLDGTGNYGYTF
TGTGCCAGCACGTTAGACGGGACAGGCAACTATGGCTACACCTTC
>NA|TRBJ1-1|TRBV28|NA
CASSLRFRMNTEAFF
TGTGCCAGCAGTTTAAGGTTCAGGATGAACACTGAAGCTTTCTTT
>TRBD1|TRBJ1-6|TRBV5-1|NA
CASSGQDNSPLHF
TGCGCCAGCAGTGGACAGGATAATTCACCCCTCCACTTT
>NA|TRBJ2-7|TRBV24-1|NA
CATSDSGVPVYEQYF
TGTGCCACCAGTGACTCAGGGGTCCCAGTCTACGAGCAGTACTTC
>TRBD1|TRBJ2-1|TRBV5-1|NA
CASSFQNRGLSYNEQFF
TGCGCCAGCAGTTTTCAAAACAGGGGGCTTTCCTACAATGAGCAGTTCTTC
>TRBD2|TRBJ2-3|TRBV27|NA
CASSPWDSGARDTQYF
TGTGCCAGCAGTCCCTGGGATAGCGGGGCTAGGGATACGCAGTATTTT
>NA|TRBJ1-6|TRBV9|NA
CASSVGLENSPLHF
TGTGCCAGCAGCGTAGGACTGGAGAATTCACCCCTCCACTTT
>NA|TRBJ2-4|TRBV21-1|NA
CASSKERDRGQVIQYF
TGTGCCAGCAGCAAAGAAAGGGACAGGGGTCAAGTCATTCAGTACTTC
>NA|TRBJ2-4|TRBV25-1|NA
CASSELAATGVKNIQYF
TGTGCCAGCAGTGAATTAGCAGCGACAGGCGTAAAAAACATTCAGTACTTC
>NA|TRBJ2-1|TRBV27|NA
CASSGDSIQSNEQFF
TGTGCCAGCAGCGGAGACTCGATTCAGAGCAATGAGCAGTTCTTC
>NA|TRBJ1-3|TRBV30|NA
CAWSWSGGDTIYF
TGTGCCTGGAGTTGGTCCGGGGGAGACACCATATATTTT
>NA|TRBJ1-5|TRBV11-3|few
CASSLAPPRMNQPQHF
TGTGCCAGCAGCTTAGCCCCCCCGAGAATGAATCAGCCCCAGCATTTT
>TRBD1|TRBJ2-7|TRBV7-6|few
CASSLAGQGSDEQYF
TGTGCCAGCAGCTTAGCAGGACAGGGTTCCGACGAGCAGTACTTC
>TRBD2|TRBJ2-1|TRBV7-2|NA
CASSFGGDYNEQFF
TGTGCCAGCAGCTTTGGGGGGGACTACAATGAGCAGTTCTTC
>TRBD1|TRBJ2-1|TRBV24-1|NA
CATSEGQGVWEQFF
TGTGCCACCAGTGAAGGACAGGGGGTATGGGAGCAGTTCTTC
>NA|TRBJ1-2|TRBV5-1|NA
CASSLGSGGAKGYTF
TGCGCCAGCAGCTTGGGAAGTGGGGGGGCTAAAGGCTACACCTTC
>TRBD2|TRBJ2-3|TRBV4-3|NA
CASSGLAGGPGTQYF
TGCGCCAGCAGCGGCCTAGCGGGGGGGCCGGGTACGCAGTATTTT
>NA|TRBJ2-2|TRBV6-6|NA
CASILATNTGELFF
TGTGCCAGCATCCTAGCTACGAACACCGGGGAGCTGTTTTTT
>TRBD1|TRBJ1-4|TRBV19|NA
CASNPTGIREKLFF
TGTGCCAGTAACCCGACAGGGATTCGTGAAAAACTGTTTTTT
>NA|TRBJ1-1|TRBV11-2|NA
CASRRGRENTEAFF
TGTGCCAGCAGACGAGGGCGGGAGAACACTGAAGCTTTCTTT
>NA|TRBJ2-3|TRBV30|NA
CAWRPTGYGTDTQYF
TGTGCCTGGAGACCCACAGGGTACGGCACAGATACGCAGTATTTT
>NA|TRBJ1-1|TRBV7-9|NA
CASSLATGNVPNTEAFF
TGTGCCAGCAGCTTAGCCACAGGGAACGTACCGAACACTGAAGCTTTCTTT
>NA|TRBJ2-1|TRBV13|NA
CASSLGRDNEQFF
TGTGCCAGCAGCTTAGGCCGGGACAATGAGCAGTTCTTC
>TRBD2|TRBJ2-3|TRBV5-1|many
CASSFGTRDGIDTQYF
TGCGCCAGCAGCTTCGGGACTAGGGATGGGATAGATACGCAGTATTTT
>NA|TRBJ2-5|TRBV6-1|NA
CASSERGRGIQETQYF
TGTGCCAGCAGTGAAAGGGGGAGGGGAATCCAAGAGACCCAGTACTTC
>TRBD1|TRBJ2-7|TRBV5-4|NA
CASSLAAGGKDEQYF
TGTGCCAGCAGCTTGGCCGCAGGGGGCAAGGACGAGCAGTACTTC
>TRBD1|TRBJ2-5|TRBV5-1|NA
CASSLEDRVWETQYF
TGCGCCAGCAGCTTGGAGGACAGGGTTTGGGAGACCCAGTACTTC
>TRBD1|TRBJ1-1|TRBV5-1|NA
CASGVDRLGTEAFF
TGCGCCAGCGGCGTGGACAGGCTGGGCACTGAAGCTTTCTTT
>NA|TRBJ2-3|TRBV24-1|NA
CATSDLATKTDTQYF
TGTGCCACCAGTGATTTGGCGACTAAGACAGATACGCAGTATTTT
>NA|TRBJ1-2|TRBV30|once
CAWSAHSGITNYGYTF
TGTGCCTGGAGTGCGCATTCAGGGATTACTAACTATGGCTACACCTTC
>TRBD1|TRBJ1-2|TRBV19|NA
CASSIGQGTMDYTF
TGTGCCAGTAGTATCGGACAGGGCACTATGGACTACACCTTC
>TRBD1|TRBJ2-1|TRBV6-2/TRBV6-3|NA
CASSPRDREYNEQFF
TGTGCCAGCAGTCCGCGGGACAGGGAGTACAATGAGCAGTTCTTC
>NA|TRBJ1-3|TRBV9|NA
CASSGRDDGNTIYF
TGTGCCAGCAGCGGCAGGGATGACGGAAACACCATATATTTT
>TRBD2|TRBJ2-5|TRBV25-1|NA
CASSELGAGSGETQYF
TGTGCCAGCAGTGAATTGGGAGCGGGGTCCGGGGAGACCCAGTACTTC
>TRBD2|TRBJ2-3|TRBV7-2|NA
CASSFLAGAGFSTDTQYF
TGTGCCAGCAGCTTTCTAGCGGGGGCCGGATTTAGCACAGATACGCAGTATTTT
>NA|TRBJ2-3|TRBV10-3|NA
CAISESRSSTDTQYF
TGTGCCATCAGTGAGTCCAGATCTAGCACAGATACGCAGTATTTT
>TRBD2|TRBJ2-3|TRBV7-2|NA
CASSLESSGYTQYF
TGTGCCAGCAGCTTAGAGTCTAGCGGATATACGCAGTATTTT
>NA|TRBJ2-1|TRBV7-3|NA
CASSSTPLKNNEQFF
TGTGCCAGCAGCTCCACCCCCCTAAAAAACAATGAGCAGTTCTTC
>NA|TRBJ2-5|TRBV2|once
CASSDPSDSFPETQYF
TGTGCCAGCAGTGACCCCTCGGACAGTTTCCCAGAGACCCAGTACTTC
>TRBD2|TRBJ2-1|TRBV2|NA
CASSGLTSGGAREQFF
TGTGCCAGCAGTGGTCTGACTAGCGGGGGGGCGAGAGAGCAGTTCTTC
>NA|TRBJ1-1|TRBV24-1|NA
CATSDSVNTEAFF
TGTGCCACCAGTGATTCGGTGAACACTGAAGCTTTCTTT
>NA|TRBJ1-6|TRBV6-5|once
CASMTGNNSPLHF
TGTGCCAGCATGACGGGAAATAATTCACCCCTCCACTTT
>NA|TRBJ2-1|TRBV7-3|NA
CASSLHRQANEQFF
TGTGCCAGCAGCCTCCACAGACAGGCAAATGAGCAGTTCTTC
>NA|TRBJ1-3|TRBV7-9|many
CASSLRQGAGNTIYF
TGTGCCAGCAGCTTAAGGCAGGGCGCTGGAAACACCATATATTTT
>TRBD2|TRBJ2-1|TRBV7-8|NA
CASSLKLADNEQFF
TGTGCCAGCAGCCTCAAACTAGCGGACAATGAGCAGTTCTTC
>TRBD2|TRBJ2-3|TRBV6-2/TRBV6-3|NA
CASSTGLAGGPRAPTDTQYF
TGTGCCAGCAGTACGGGACTAGCGGGAGGGCCCAGGGCCCCCACAGATACGCAGTATTTT
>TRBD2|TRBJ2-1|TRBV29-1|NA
CSVERWTSGVYEQFF
TGCAGCGTTGAACGATGGACTAGCGGGGTCTATGAGCAGTTCTTC
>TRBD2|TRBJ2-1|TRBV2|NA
CASSQVAGGDNEQFF
TGTGCCAGCAGTCAAGTAGCGGGAGGGGACAATGAGCAGTTCTTC
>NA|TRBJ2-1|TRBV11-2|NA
CASQRGSSYNEQFF
TGTGCCAGCCAAAGGGGGAGCTCCTACAATGAGCAGTTCTTC
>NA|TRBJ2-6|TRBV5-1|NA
CASSNPRGQSSGANVLTF
TGCGCCAGCAGCAACCCCAGGGGCCAGAGCTCTGGGGCCAACGTCCTGACTTTC
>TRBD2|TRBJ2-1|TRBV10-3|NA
CAIRELAGGYNEQFF
TGTGCCATCAGGGAACTAGCGGGGGGCTACAATGAGCAGTTCTTC
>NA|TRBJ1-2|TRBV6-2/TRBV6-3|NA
CASSFDYGYTF
TGTGCCAGCAGTTTCGACTATGGCTACACCTTC